Described below is a single T cell receptor beta chain sequence and its context. Its target is not known. The germline gives CDR1 MNHEY, CDR2 SMNVEV (reference sequence). Trimming at V came to 5 bases and at J to 1 base, leaving 14 bases not matched to a gene. CDR3 length: 18 amino acids. The data originate from a study of cytomegalovirus exposure and HLA in healthy donors. Study-wide results and limits: A later look showed TCR association rates differing by HLA locus, highest for DRB1 and lowest for HLA-C. Associated with cytomegalovirus, according to the listing, were about 160 TCR beta chains. The authors considered a cluster of highly shared sequence variants likely to be a sequencing artifact.

The primer mix had 60 Vbeta and 13 Jbeta primers. Method: immunoSEQ multiplex PCR; TCRdb's copy keeps in-frame clones and lacks some. The sample consists of 110,000 to 150,000 clones, roughly 75% of them appearing once. The genes are TRBV27 and TRBJ1-5; TRBD1 aligns across 7 bases. Specimen: PBMCs. The receptor comes from a female donor in good health and CMV-seronegative. CDR3 sequence: CASSKLAGQTRSNQPQHF. Written as DNA, the CDR3 is TGTGCCAGCAGTAAGCTTGCGGGACAGACGAGAAGCAATCAGCCCCAGCATTTT.